This TCR beta chain was recorded in a study of T cells expressing NK-cell markers. Study overall: Repertoires of TCR beta were obtained from T cells sorted as CD3+CD56+NKG2C+, CD3+CD56+NKG2C- and CD3+CD56-NKG2C+.

TCRdb re-called the 5' RACE reads; every CDR3 protein appears as one record, without DNA. Recorded for this sample: 350,000 to 450,000 distinct CDR3 sequences. CDR1 is LGHNT, CDR2 FRNRAP, per germline. CDR3 length: 14 amino acids. The sequencing input was blood T cells: a sorted CD56 or NKG2C T cell subset, CD4+ or CD8+ T cells, or bulk PBMC T cells (not recorded which). The receptor was derived from a man aged 18-69 years in good health. The rearrangement links TRBV12-5 to TRBJ1-2; the D call of TRBD1 rests on TCRdb alone, since no DNA is present to check it. The CDR3 reads CASGLTGALYGYTF.